This entry features one T cell receptor beta chain sequence. This sample is drawn from a study of blood T cell repertoires in COVID-19. Germline loops: CDR1 WNHNN, CDR2 SYGVQD (reference sequence). The CDR3 totals 16 residues. The V and J ends lost 8 bases and 5 bases respectively, with 22 bases between them. Only in-frame clones appear in the TCRdb table, and some are missing; sequencing was by immunoSEQ multiplex PCR. The sample carries around 360,000 clones, roughly 87% recorded once. Those enrolled, adults aged about 18 to 89 years, came from about two dozen US areas. The specimen sequenced was PBMCs or T cells enriched from blood (not recorded which). The J gene is TRBJ2-1, the V gene TRBV10-1, with D hard to call. The sequence was obtained from a woman between 25 and 40 years old who had recovered from COVID-19. Here the CDR3 reads CASSRNPSARNNEQFF. The DNA for the CDR3 is TGCGCCAGCTCCCGAAACCCAAGCGCACGCAACAATGAGCAGTTCTTC.